This T cell receptor beta chain emerged from a study of siplizumab effects on memory and regulatory T cells. The study, taken as a whole, reports: A mean of about 72% of mappable alloreactive CD4+ clones were Treg-derived with siplizumab, compared with 25% to 30% in controls.

The CDR3 covers 15 residues. Germline values: CDR1 MNHNS, CDR2 SASEGT. TCR templates numbering some 100,000 were assayed per sample. Method: immunoSEQ multiplex PCR; TCRdb's copy keeps in-frame clones and lacks some. Counted here are 70,000 to 90,000 clones, approximately 90% occurring once; the ten biggest clones make up more than 14%. Of note for this clone: Its antigen is still unknown. A junction boundary mismatches the germline segment, possibly from a read error.

The receptor comes from a human donor in good health. The chain carries TRBV6-1 and TRBJ2-3; tentative D call: TRBD2 (5 bases). The sequenced sample was CD4+ T cells sorted from blood. The CDR3 is CASSEAAPNTDTQYF. CDR3 in DNA: TGTGCCAGCAGCGAAGCGGCACCTAACACAGATACGCAGTATTTT.